The 25 T cell receptor beta chains listed next were all sequenced from one sample in a study of T-cell memory formation after mild COVID-19 (dated by TCRdb to the early 2020s). The library was made by 5' RACE. TCRdb lists the instrument as Illumina NovaSeq 6000. Clones were called with MiXCR by TCRdb after fastp trimmed the public reads at Q25, and only in-frame beta chains were retained. Identical CDR3 protein sequences are pooled into one entry, listed with their most common genes and DNA. This sample lists a few hundred thousand distinct CDR3 sequences; 25% to 30% were detected once. Roughly 14% of the sample lies in the top ten. Sequenced input: PBMCs or a T cell subset sorted from them (not recorded which). The receptors stem from an adult woman who had mild COVID-19 (a few samples of this study predate the infection). The sample titles of this study are shuffled in the database, so cell type and time point are left out; the donor was told from shared clones.

The chain joins TRBV4-1 to TRBJ2-4; 13 nucleotides match TRBD2. The CDR3 sequence is 13 residues long. Germline CDR1 is MGHRA and CDR2 is YSYEKL. V shed 1 base, J shed 15 bases, and the junction held 3 bases outside the gene matches. CDR3 protein: CASSQGGTSGAYF. The CDR3 DNA is TGCGCCAGCAGCCAAGGAGGGACTAGCGGGGCGTACTTC.

This clonotype was seen more than once but under ten times. The chain carries TRBV6-2 or TRBV6-3 and TRBJ2-3; 8 nucleotides align to TRBD2. The J segment lost 5 bases and the V segment lost 6 bases, leaving 7 bases of the junction unmatched. In germline, CDR1 is MNHEY, CDR2 SVGEGT. This CDR3 is built from 14 residues. CDR3 loop: CASRQAGARDTQYF. The DNA of the CDR3 is TGTGCCAGCAGACAAGCGGGGGCGAGAGATACGCAGTATTTT.

This clonotype is a singleton in its sample. V is TRBV5-6 and J is TRBJ2-1; 12 positions agree with TRBD2. J lost 6 bases, V lost 1 base, and 8 bases had no gene match. CDR3 length equals 17 residues. Germline-derived CDR1 and CDR2 are SGHDT and YYEEEE. The CDR3 bases are TGTGCCAGCAGCTTGCCCTCTCTAGCGGGAGGGGGCAATGAGCAGTTCTTC. Residues: CASSLPSLAGGGNEQFF.

The sample holds a few counts of this clonotype. The chain combines TRBV14 with TRBJ2-1; 7 bases are a match to TRBD1. There are 15 residues in the CDR3. The germline gives CDR1 SGHDN, CDR2 FVKESK. J gave up 3 bases and V 0 bases, and 2 bases lay outside the gene matches. The CDR3 loop is CASSQETGSYNEQFF. The CDR3 nucleotides read TGTGCCAGCAGCCAAGAGACAGGGAGCTACAATGAGCAGTTCTTC.

The gene calls are TRBV20-1 and TRBJ2-1; D may be TRBD2 (5 bases). The CDR3 is made up of 11 amino acids. The germline V and J ends were trimmed by 8 bases and 9 bases, with 14 bases remaining between them. CDR1 is DFQATT, CDR2 SNEGSKA, per germline (reference sequence). DNA for the CDR3: TGCAGTACGACCGAGGGCGGTGAGCAGTTCTTC. It is translated as CSTTEGGEQFF.

This clonotype was observed a few times. This chain links TRBV5-1 with TRBJ2-1; 9 bases map to TRBD2. Losses at the gene ends were 8 bases for V and 1 base for J; bases not matched to a gene: 4. In germline, CDR1 is SGHRS, CDR2 YFSETQ. This CDR3 has 14 amino acids. CDR3 coding DNA: TGCGCCAGTAGCGGGGGTAAATCCTACAATGAGCAGTTCTTC. Translated: CASSGGKSYNEQFF.

The table lists this clonotype with a few counts. The chain combines TRBV4-3 with TRBJ2-7; a possible D gene is TRBD2 (5 bases). The CDR3 is 15 amino acids. V lost 1 base and J lost 2, with 12 bases in between. CDR1 is LGHNA and CDR2 is YSLEER in the germline V gene. CDR3 bases: TGCGCCAGCAGCCAAGCCCTCGGAGGACCCTACGAGCAGTACTTC. It yields the protein CASSQALGGPYEQYF.

The CDR3 region has the DNA TGCGCCAGCAGCCAAGATTCGCAGAGGATGGCCATTCAGTACTTC. Protein: CASSQDSQRMAIQYF. V and J are TRBV4-1 and TRBJ2-4; D is unclear. The CDR3 is made up of 15 amino acids. V shed 0 bases and J shed 9 bases, with 15 bases lying between them. Germline CDR1 is MGHRA and CDR2 is YSYEKL.

This clonotype showed up just a few times. The V call is TRBV11-2, the J call TRBJ2-7; 9 bases match TRBD2. The CDR3 is 16 residues long. Germline CDR1 SGHAT, CDR2 FQNNGV. V was pared by 5 bases and J by 4 bases, with 12 bases of the junction left unmatched. The CDR3 is CASSPLLGSGSYEQYF. The DNA of the CDR3 is TGTGCCAGCAGCCCGCTTTTGGGTAGCGGGAGTTACGAGCAGTACTTC.

The chain recombines TRBV6-2 or TRBV6-3 with TRBJ2-3; 8 bases fit TRBD2. V lost 6 bases and J lost 5; bases outside the gene matches: 10. The germline CDR1 and CDR2 sequences are MNHEY and SVGEGT. The CDR3 consists of 15 residues. CDR3 in amino acids: CASSLSGSIKDTQYF. CDR3 sequence (DNA): TGTGCCAGCAGCCTAAGCGGGAGTATTAAAGATACGCAGTATTTT.

This clonotype has more than one count but fewer than ten. The genes are TRBV12-3 or TRBV12-4 and TRBJ1-1, with a tentative D call TRBD1 (6 bases). The CDR3 extends over 14 amino acids. The V end was cut by 7 bases, the J end by 1 base, with 13 bases between. The CDR3 DNA sequence: TGTGCCAGCAATTACAGGGTGGCGAACACTGAAGCTTTCTTT. Amino acids: CASNYRVANTEAFF.

V is TRBV7-2 and J is TRBJ2-5, with 10 bases identical to TRBD2. Looked up from germline, CDR1 is SGHTA and CDR2 is FQGNSA. The CDR3 contains 14 residues. The trim removed 5 bases at V and 5 bases at J, leaving 5 bases unmatched. CDR3 residues: CASSRGLARETQYF. The CDR3, as DNA: TGTGCCAGCAGCCGGGGACTAGCGAGGGAGACCCAGTACTTC.

This clonotype was seen a few times. This chain joins TRBV20-1 and TRBJ1-6; no clear D gene. Trimming pared 1 base from V and 6 bases from J, leaving 4 bases between. Looked up from germline, CDR1 is DFQATT and CDR2 is SNEGSKA (reference sequence). This CDR3 is built from 12 residues. The CDR3 DNA reads TGCAGTGCTAGAGGCGGTAATTCACCCCTCCACTTT. It encodes CSARGGNSPLHF.

The CDR3 DNA sequence: TGTGCCAGCAGTGAAAACTACAGGTTTGCCTCCGGGGAGCTGTTTTTT. Translation: CASSENYRFASGELFF. The rearrangement links TRBV6-1 to TRBJ2-2; D perhaps matches TRBD1 (5 bases). This CDR3 is 16 amino acids long. Trimming left V 2 bases short and J 6 bases short, with 16 bases between. Germline assignment: CDR1 MNHNS and CDR2 SASEGT.

V usage is TRBV30 and J usage is TRBJ2-3; D is uncertain. CDR3 length: 12 amino acids. V shed 7 bases and J shed 5 bases, with 13 bases lying between them. Germline V gene lookup returns CDR1 GTSNPN and CDR2 SVGIG (reference sequence). In DNA form, the CDR3 reads TGTGCCTTGAATCCCCGGGTAGATACGCAGTATTTT. This sequence encodes CALNPRVDTQYF.

There are a few counts of this clonotype. V is TRBV5-1 and J is TRBJ2-1, with 7 bases matching TRBD2. From germline, CDR1 is SGHRS and CDR2 YFSETQ. This CDR3 has 14 amino acids. Trimming removed 4 bases from V and 3 bases from J; junction bases left unmatched: 4. The CDR3 loop reads CASSGGRDYNEQFF. The CDR3 region has the DNA TGCGCCAGCAGCGGAGGGAGGGACTACAATGAGCAGTTCTTC.

V usage is TRBV24-1 and J usage is TRBJ2-5; possibly TRBD2 for D (6 bases). Trimming left V 7 bases short and J 4 bases short, with 12 bases between. This CDR3 is 13 amino acids long. The germline CDR1 and CDR2 sequences are KGHDR and SFDVKD. The CDR3 reads CATSRGRGETQYF. CDR3 DNA sequence: TGTGCCACCAGCCGCGGGCGGGGAGAGACCCAGTACTTC.

This chain connects TRBV7-9 to TRBJ1-6; a weak D match, TRBD1 (6 bases). This CDR3 has 17 amino acids. V was shortened by 0 bases and J by 1 base, with 10 bases between the two germline ends. Germline lookup yields CDR1 SEHNR and CDR2 FQNEAQ (reference sequence). CDR3 coding DNA: TGTGCCAGCAGCTTAGCTTCTCAGGGGTCCTATAATTCACCCCTCCACTTT. Encoded protein: CASSLASQGSYNSPLHF.

The gene calls are TRBV21-1 and TRBJ2-1. TRBV21-1 is shown as a pseudogene. This CDR3 has 10 amino acids. The CDR3, as DNA: TGTGCCAGCAGCAAGGATGAGCAGTTCTTC. The encoded protein is CASSKDEQFF.

The chain uses TRBV2 and TRBJ2-1, with TRBD2 as a possible D gene (5 bases). The CDR3 has 13 amino acids. Per germline, CDR1 SNHLY and CDR2 FYNNEI. V lost 4 bases to trimming and J lost 10 bases, with 14 bases between them. In DNA form, the CDR3 reads TGTGCCAGCAGTGTTTCGGGATGGGGAGAGCAGTTCTTC. Encoded protein: CASSVSGWGEQFF.

The rearrangement uses TRBV27 and TRBJ1-1; D is unclear. Germline V gives CDR1 MNHEY, CDR2 SMNVEV (reference sequence). V lost 7 bases to trimming and J lost 1 base, with 10 bases between them. CDR3 length equals 13 residues. For the CDR3, the DNA is TGTGCCAGCATTCGTGCGGGGAACACTGAAGCTTTCTTT. It specifies CASIRAGNTEAFF.

V gene TRBV7-3 combines with J gene TRBJ1-1; unclear D gene. The germline V gene encodes CDR1 SGHTA and CDR2 FQGTGA. The CDR3 covers 13 residues. Trimming took 5 bases from V and 8 from J, leaving 15 bases between them. CDR3 protein: CASSPHGLSEAFF. The DNA for the CDR3 is TGTGCCAGCAGCCCACATGGCCTTTCAGAAGCTTTCTTT.

There are a few counts of this clonotype. DNA for the CDR3: TGTGCCAGCAGCCCCACAGGGGGGTACCAAGAGACCCAGTACTTC. As protein: CASSPTGGYQETQYF. The rearrangement joins TRBV4-2 to TRBJ2-5, with 8 bases lining up with TRBD1. The V and J ends lost 4 bases and 0 bases, in that order; junction bases with no gene match: 4. CDR3 length: 15 residues. Germline CDR1 is LGHNA and CDR2 is YNFKEQ.

The chain combines TRBV20-1 with TRBJ2-3, with TRBD2 as a possible D gene (6 bases). CDR3 size: 14 residues. CDR1 is DFQATT, CDR2 SNEGSKA, per germline (reference sequence). V shed 3 bases and J shed 6 bases, with 16 bases lying between them. This CDR3 reads CSASPPTSSDTQYF. The CDR3, as DNA: TGCAGTGCTAGCCCCCCGACTAGTTCCGATACGCAGTATTTT.

The chain uses TRBV3-1 and TRBJ2-1; perhaps TRBD1 as D (5 bases). The V end was cut by 1 base, the J end by 7 bases, with 8 bases between. The CDR3 sequence is 13 residues long. Germline V gives CDR1 LGHDT, CDR2 YNNKEL (reference sequence). The CDR3 DNA is TGTGCCAGCAGCCAAGGGAACAGGAATGAGCAGTTCTTC. This translates into CASSQGNRNEQFF.